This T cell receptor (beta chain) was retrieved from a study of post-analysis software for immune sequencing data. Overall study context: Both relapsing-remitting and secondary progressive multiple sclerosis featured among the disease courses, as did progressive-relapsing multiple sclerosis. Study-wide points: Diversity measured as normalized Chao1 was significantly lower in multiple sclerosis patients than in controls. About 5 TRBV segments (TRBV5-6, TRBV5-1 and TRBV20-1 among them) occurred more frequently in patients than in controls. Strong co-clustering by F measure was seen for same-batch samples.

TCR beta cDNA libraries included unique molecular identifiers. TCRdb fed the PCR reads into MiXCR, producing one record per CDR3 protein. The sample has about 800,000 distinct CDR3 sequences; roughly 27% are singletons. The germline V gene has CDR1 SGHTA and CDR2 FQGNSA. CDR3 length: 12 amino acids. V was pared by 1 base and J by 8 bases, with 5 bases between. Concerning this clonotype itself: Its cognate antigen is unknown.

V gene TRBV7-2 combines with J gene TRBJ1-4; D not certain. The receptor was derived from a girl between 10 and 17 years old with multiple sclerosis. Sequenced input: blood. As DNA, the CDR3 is TGTGCCAGCAGCTTAGGGAAAGAAAAACTGTTTTTT. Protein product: CASSLGKEKLFF.